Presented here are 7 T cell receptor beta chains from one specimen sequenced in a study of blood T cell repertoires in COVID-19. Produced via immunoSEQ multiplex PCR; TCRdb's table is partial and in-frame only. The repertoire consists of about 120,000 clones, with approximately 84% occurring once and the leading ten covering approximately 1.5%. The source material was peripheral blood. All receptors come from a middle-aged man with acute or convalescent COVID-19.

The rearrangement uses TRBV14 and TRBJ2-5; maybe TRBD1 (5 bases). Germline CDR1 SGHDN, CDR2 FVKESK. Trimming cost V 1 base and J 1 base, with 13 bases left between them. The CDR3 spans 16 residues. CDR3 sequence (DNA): TGTGCCAGCAGCCAAGTGGGGCCACCGATCCAAGAGACCCAGTACTTC. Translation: CASSQVGPPIQETQYF.

CDR3 nucleotides: TGCGCCAGCAGCCATACACAGGGGCTCGGGGCCAACGTCCTGACTTTC. Amino acids: CASSHTQGLGANVLTF. The rearrangement links TRBV4-1 to TRBJ2-6; 7 bases match TRBD1. The CDR3 is 16 amino acids. Losses at the gene ends were 3 bases for V and 4 bases for J; bases not matched to a gene: 6. Looked up from germline, CDR1 is MGHRA and CDR2 is YSYEKL.

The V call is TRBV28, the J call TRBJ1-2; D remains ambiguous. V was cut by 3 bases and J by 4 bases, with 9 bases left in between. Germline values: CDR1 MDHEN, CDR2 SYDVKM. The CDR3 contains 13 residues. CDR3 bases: TGTGCCAGCAGTTTTGGGCAGTTCTATGGCTACACCTTC. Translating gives CASSFGQFYGYTF.

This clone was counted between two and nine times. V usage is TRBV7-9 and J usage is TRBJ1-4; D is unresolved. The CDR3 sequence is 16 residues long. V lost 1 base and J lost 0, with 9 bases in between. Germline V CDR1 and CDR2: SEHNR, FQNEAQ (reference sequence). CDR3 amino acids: CASSLGATSTNEKLFF. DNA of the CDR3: TGTGCCAGCAGCTTAGGGGCAACTTCAACTAATGAAAAACTGTTTTTT.

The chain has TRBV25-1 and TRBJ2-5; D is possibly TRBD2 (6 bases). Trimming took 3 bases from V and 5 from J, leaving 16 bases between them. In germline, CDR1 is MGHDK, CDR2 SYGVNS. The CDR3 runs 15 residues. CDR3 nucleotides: TGTGCCAGCAGTGAGGGTGGAGGGGTGAGGGAGACCCAGTACTTC. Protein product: CASSEGGGVRETQYF.

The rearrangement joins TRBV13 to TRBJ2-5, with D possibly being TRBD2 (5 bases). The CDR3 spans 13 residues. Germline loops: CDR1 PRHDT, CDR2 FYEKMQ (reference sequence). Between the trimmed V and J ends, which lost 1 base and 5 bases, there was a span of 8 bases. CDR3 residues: CASSLAEDETQYF. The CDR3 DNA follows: TGTGCCAGCAGCTTAGCGGAGGATGAGACCCAGTACTTC.

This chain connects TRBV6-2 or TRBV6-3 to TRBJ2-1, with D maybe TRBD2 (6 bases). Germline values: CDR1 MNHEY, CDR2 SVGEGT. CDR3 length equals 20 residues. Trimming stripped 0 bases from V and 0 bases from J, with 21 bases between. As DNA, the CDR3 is TGTGCCAGCAGTTACTCGGTGACGTCCCCCCACGGGAGCTCCTACAATGAGCAGTTCTTC. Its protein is CASSYSVTSPHGSSYNEQFF.